The sequence of this TCR beta chain was determined in a study of shared clonotypes between healthy human individuals. Study-level information: Per donor, CD8 memory used one plate, CD8 naive used two, CD4 memory used three and CD4 naive used three. Findings and limits, study-wide: The small donor group covered limited genetic and exposure diversity. The four-donor shared clonotypes exceeded non-shared clonotypes in generation probability, with non-shared ones scoring lower.

Positive CCR7 selection of CD45RO-negative cells yielded the naive CD8 cells, and terminally differentiated effector memory CD45RA+ cells were excluded. Per the authors' pipeline: Filtering was not the same, since immunoSEQ gave junction-only sequences without quality scores. The data were produced by immunoSEQ multiplex PCR, yet TCRdb's version contains in-frame clones alone and is incomplete. V and J calls and clone size are those listed in that table; D and trimming were worked out from the DNA. The sample consists of millions of clones, around 93% of them appearing once. The CDR3 consists of 15 residues. The germline V gene has CDR1 LNHDA and CDR2 SQIVND (reference sequence). Trimming left V 6 bases short and J 2 bases short, with 16 bases between. Points on this clone: Its target is unknown.

Sequencing was carried out using naive CD8+ T cells from PBMCs. V gene TRBV19 combines with J gene TRBJ1-1; no clear D. This TCR came from a man younger than 35 in good health. Some clones in this sample may be carry-over from other donors' samples. The CDR3 sequence: CASRPHRPKNTEAFF. The CDR3 region has the DNA TGTGCCAGTAGACCCCACCGACCTAAAAACACTGAAGCTTTCTTT. The variable domain in full, completed from reference TRBV19 and TRBJ1-1, reads DGGITQSPKYLFRKEGQNVTLSCEQNLNHDAMYWYRQDPGQGLRLIYYSQIVNDFQKGDIAEGYSVSREKKESFPLTVTSAQKNPTAFYLCASRPHRPKNTEAFFGQGTRLTVV.